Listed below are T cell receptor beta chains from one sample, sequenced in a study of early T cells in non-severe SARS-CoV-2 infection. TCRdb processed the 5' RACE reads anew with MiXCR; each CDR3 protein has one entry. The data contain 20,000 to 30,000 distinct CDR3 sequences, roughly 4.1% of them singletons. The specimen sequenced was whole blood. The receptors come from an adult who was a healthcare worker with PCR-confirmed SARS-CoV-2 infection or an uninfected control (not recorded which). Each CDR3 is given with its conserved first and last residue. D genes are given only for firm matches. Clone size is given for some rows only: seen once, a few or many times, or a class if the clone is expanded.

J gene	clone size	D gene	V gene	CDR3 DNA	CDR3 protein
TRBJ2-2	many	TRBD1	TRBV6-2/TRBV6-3	TGTGCCAGCAGTGACCCAGGGGGCTGGAACACCGGGGAGCTGTTTTTT	CASSDPGGWNTGELFF
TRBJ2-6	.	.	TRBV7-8	TGTGCCAGCAGTCTGGGTAGGGCTGGCAACGTCCTGACTTTC	CASSLGRAGNVLTF
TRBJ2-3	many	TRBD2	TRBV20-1	TGCAGTGCTCGAAGGACTAGCGGGAACACAGATACGCAGTATTTT	CSARRTSGNTDTQYF
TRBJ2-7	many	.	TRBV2	TGTGCCAGCAGTGAAGTATTAGGACCTCGCCCGTTC	CASSEVLGPRPF
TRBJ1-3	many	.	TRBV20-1	TGCAGTGCTAGAGCTGACTCTGGAAACACCATATATTTT	CSARADSGNTIYF
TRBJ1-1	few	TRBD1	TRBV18	TGTGCCAGCTCACCATTGGCAGGGGGGACTGAAGCTTTCTTT	CASSPLAGGTEAFF
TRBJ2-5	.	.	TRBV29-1	TGCAGCGTTGAAGCTCCGGGTCTAAAAGAGACCCAGTACTTC	CSVEAPGLKETQYF
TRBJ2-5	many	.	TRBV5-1	TGCGCCAGCAGCTTGGGGCGAGAGACCCAGTACTTC	CASSLGRETQYF
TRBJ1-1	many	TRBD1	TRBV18	TGTGCCAGCTCCCTAGAACGGGACAGGGCTTTCTTT	CASSLERDRAFF
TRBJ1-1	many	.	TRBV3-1	TGTGCCAGCAGCCAAGATCCCGGCCAAAACACTGAAGCTTTCTTT	CASSQDPGQNTEAFF
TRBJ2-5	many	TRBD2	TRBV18	TGTGCCAGCTCACCCCTTGCGGGAGCGGCTCGAGAGACCCAGTACTTC	CASSPLAGAARETQYF
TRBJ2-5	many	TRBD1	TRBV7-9	TGTGCCAGCAGCTCCCCCCAATCCGGGACAGGGAGTAAGACCCAGTACTTC	CASSSPQSGTGSKTQYF
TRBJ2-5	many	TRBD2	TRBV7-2	TGTGCCAGCAGCTTAGGACGAGCGGGGCTGGAGACCCAGTACTTC	CASSLGRAGLETQYF
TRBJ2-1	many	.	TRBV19	TGTGCCAGTACATTAGAGGGGGGTTCCAATGAGCAGTTCTTC	CASTLEGGSNEQFF
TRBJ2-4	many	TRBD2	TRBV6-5	TGTGCCAGCAGTTGGGACGCCGTGGGAGGGAAAAACATTCAGTACTTC	CASSWDAVGGKNIQYF
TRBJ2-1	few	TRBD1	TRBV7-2	TGTGCCAGCAGCTTAGTAGGACAGGGTTTAAATGTGCAGTTCTTC	CASSLVGQGLNVQFF
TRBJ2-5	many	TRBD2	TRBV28	TGTGCCAGCCGGGGGGTCCAAGAGACCCAGTACTTC	CASRGVQETQYF
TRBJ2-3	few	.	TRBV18	TGTGCCAGCTCACCACCGCAGGGTGATATGGCGGATACGCAGTATTTT	CASSPPQGDMADTQYF
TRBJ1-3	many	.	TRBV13	TGTGCCAGCGGCCTATTGAAGGCGAATCTTGGAAACACCATATATTTT	CASGLLKANLGNTIYF
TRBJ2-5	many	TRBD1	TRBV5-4	TGTGCCAGCAGCCTAGGACAGGGACAAGAGACCCAGTACTTC	CASSLGQGQETQYF
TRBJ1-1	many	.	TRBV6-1	TGTGCCAGTACTATTCAAGACACTGAAGCTTTCTTT	CASTIQDTEAFF
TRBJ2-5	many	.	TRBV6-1	TGTGCCAGCAGGGACGAAGGTCCCGGTTACCAAGAGACCCAGTACTTC	CASRDEGPGYQETQYF
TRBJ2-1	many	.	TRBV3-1	TGTGCCAGCAGCCAACTTCGGAATGAGCAGTTCTTC	CASSQLRNEQFF
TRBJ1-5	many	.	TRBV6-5	TGTGCCAGCAGCCCTAGTAGTCGGGGTGCCAATCAGCCCCAGCATTTT	CASSPSSRGANQPQHF
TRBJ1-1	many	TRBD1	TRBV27	TGTGCCAGCAGTGGACAGGGGGTAGGGAGGGAAGCTTTCTTT	CASSGQGVGREAFF
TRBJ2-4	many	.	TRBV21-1	TGTGCCAGCAGTCCCCGGGACAGGGCTACCATTCAGTACTTC	CASSPRDRATIQYF
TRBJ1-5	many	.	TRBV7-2	TGTGCCAGCAGCTTAGCGGCCAATCAGCCCCAGCATTTT	CASSLAANQPQHF
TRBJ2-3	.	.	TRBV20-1	TGCAGTGCCTGGGACGGTTCCCACCCCACAGATACGCAGTATTTT	CSAWDGSHPTDTQYF
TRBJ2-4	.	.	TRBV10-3	TGTGCCATCAGTGAGTCCGGGGGTTGGGGACCAAACATTCAGTACTTC	CAISESGGWGPNIQYF
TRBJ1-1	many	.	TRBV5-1	TGCGCCAGCAGCTTGGAGCAGATGAACACTGAAGCTTTCTTT	CASSLEQMNTEAFF
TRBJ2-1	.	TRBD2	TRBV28	TGTGCCAGCAGTTCCTCGAGAGCGTCGGGAGGGGGGTCCTACAATGAGCAGTTCTTC	CASSSSRASGGGSYNEQFF
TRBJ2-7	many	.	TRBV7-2	TGTGCCAGCAGCTTGGGAGCCCACGAGCAGTACTTC	CASSLGAHEQYF
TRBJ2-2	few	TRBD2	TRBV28	TGTGCCAGCAGCCCGACTAGCGGGAACACCGGGGAGCTGTTTTTT	CASSPTSGNTGELFF
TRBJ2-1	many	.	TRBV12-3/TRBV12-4	TGTGCCAGCGAAGACGGGTTAGGGGTGGATGAGCAGTTCTTC	CASEDGLGVDEQFF
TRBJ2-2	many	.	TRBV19	TGTGCCAGTAGTAGGTCCGTAACCGGGGAGCTGTTTTTT	CASSRSVTGELFF
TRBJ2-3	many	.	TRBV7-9	TGTGCCAGCAGCTTTTGGTCTCCAACGCAGTATTTT	CASSFWSPTQYF
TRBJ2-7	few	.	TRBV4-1	TGCGCCAGCAGCCAGGAGGTAGGGGTTAGCTCCTACGAGCAGTACTTC	CASSQEVGVSSYEQYF
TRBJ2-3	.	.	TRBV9	TGTGCCAGCAGCGTAGCCGGAGGGGGCAGCACAGATACGCAGTATTTT	CASSVAGGGSTDTQYF
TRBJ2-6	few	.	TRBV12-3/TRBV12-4	TGTGCCAGCAGCCCGCGGGGCTTCTTTCGCTCTGGGGCCAACGTCCTGACTTTC	CASSPRGFFRSGANVLTF
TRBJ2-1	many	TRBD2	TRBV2	TGTGCCAGCAGTGTTAGCGGGAGGGTTAACAATGAGCAGTTCTTC	CASSVSGRVNNEQFF
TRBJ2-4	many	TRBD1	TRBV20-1	TGCAGTGCTGGGGACAGAAACATTCAGTACTTC	CSAGDRNIQYF
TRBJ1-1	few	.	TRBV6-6	TGTGCCAGCAGGCAGCTAGGGGGGGAGAAGAACACTGAAGCTTTCTTT	CASRQLGGEKNTEAFF
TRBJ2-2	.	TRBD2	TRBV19	TGTGCCAGTAGGCGTCCTGGAGCGGGAGCCGGGGAGCTGCTTTTT	CASRRPGAGAGELLF
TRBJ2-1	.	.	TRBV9	TGTGCCAGCAGCGTAGGCCAGGGCAATGAGCAGTTCTTC	CASSVGQGNEQFF
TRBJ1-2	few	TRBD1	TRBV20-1	TGCAGTGCTTACAGGGGGCGAGGCTATGGCTACACCTTC	CSAYRGRGYGYTF